The following is a TCR beta chain sequence with its context. Its antigen is not identified. Germline values: CDR1 SGDLS, CDR2 YYNGEE. Trimming cost V 6 bases and J 3 bases, with 12 bases left between them. This CDR3 comprises 13 residues. Assay: immunoSEQ multiplex PCR; the TCRdb copy retains only in-frame clones and omits some. Of 130,000 to 150,000 clones in the sample, 70% to 90% were seen once. The sample is drawn from a study of T cell responses to AZD1222 COVID-19 vaccine. General study results and limits: Nearly half of unique spike-specific TCRs reportedly avoided B.1.351 and B.1.1.7 mutated regions. Two AZD1222 administrations were followed by greater Spike-specific TCR breadth and depth. No repertoire was sampled before or during the peak T cell response, only after it.

The specimen was peripheral blood, collected on day 0 of AZD1222 vaccination. This receptor was obtained from an adult in good health. The rearrangement uses TRBV9 and TRBJ1-2, with unresolved D. CDR3 nucleotides: TGTGCCAGCACCGAGGGCGGGGACTATGGCTACACCTTC. This translates into CASTEGGDYGYTF.